These 3 T cell receptor beta chains originate from one sample sequenced in a study of OX40 agonist ivuxolimab in advanced cancers. Method: immunoSEQ multiplex PCR; TCRdb's copy keeps in-frame clones and lacks some. The sample includes over 90,000 clones, around 85% of them seen just once. Here the sequenced sample was CD4+ or CD8+ T cells sorted from blood, taken in a trial of the OX40 agonist ivuxolimab. Source of these receptors: an adult with an advanced solid tumor such as melanoma, head and neck, liver or kidney cancer.

The rearrangement uses TRBV19 and TRBJ2-3, with D perhaps TRBD2 (7 bases). V lost 6 bases, J lost 4 bases, and 11 bases lay in between. CDR1 is LNHDA, CDR2 SQIVND, per germline (reference sequence). The CDR3 loop spans 13 amino acids. CDR3 protein: CASRGGAPDTQYF. The CDR3 DNA reads as TGTGCCAGTAGAGGGGGGGCCCCAGATACGCAGTATTTT.

This chain joins TRBV12-5 and TRBJ1-1; 7 nucleotides line up with TRBD1. Looked up from germline, CDR1 is LGHNT and CDR2 is FRNRAP. The CDR3 extends over 13 amino acids. V was clipped by 7 bases and J by 7 bases; unmatched bases: 9. This chain's CDR3 is CASALNRDSEAFF. In DNA form, the CDR3 reads TGTGCTAGTGCCCTTAACCGGGACAGTGAAGCTTTCTTT.

A single count supports this clone. The J gene is TRBJ2-2, the V gene TRBV4-3, with 10 nucleotides matching TRBD1. CDR3 length: 14 amino acids. Unmatched junction bases numbered 11, after V lost 3 bases and J lost 16 bases. Germline CDR1 is LGHNA and CDR2 is YSLEER. The CDR3 nucleotides are TGCGCCAGCAGCCAGACGTTCGGGGACAGGGGACAGTTTTTT. It yields the protein CASSQTFGDRGQFF.